This TCR beta chain was captured in a study of a mutant IDH1 vaccine in newly diagnosed glioma. This table comes from immunoSEQ multiplex PCR, and its TCRdb copy is limited to in-frame clones, with some not included. The data show about 36,000 clones, 75% to 90% seen once. The ends lost 7 bases at V and 5 bases at J; junction bases unmatched: 3. The V gene's germline CDR1 is GTSNPN and CDR2 SVGIG (reference sequence). This CDR3 is 13 amino acids long. Time point defined: week 11, during vaccination. Every single dose of the vaccine, 300 ug of mutant IDH1 20-mer peptide, came with topical imiquimod. Details on this clone: Its antigen remains unidentified.

The chain joins TRBV30 to TRBJ2-1; TRBD1 agrees at 12 bases. Material: peripheral blood mononuclear cells (PBMCs), obtained from a glioma patient whose treatment included an IDH1 peptide vaccine. The TCR was taken from a woman under 40 with glioma. Some clones in this sample may be carry-over from other donors' samples. The CDR3 DNA reads TGTGCCTCGGGACAGGGGGCTGACAATGAGCAGTTCTTC. Its protein product is CASGQGADNEQFF.